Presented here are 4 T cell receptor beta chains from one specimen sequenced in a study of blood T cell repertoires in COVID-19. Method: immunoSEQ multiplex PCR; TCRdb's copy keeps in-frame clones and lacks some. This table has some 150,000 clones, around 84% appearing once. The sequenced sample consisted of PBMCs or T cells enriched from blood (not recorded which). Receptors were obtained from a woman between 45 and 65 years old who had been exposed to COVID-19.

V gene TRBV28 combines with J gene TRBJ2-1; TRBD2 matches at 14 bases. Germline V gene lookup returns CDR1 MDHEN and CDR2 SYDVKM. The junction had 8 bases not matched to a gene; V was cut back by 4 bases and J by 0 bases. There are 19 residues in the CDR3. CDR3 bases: TGTGCCAGCAGTTCCGCCGCCGGACTAGCGGGAGGCTCCTACAATGAGCAGTTCTTC. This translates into CASSSAAGLAGGSYNEQFF.

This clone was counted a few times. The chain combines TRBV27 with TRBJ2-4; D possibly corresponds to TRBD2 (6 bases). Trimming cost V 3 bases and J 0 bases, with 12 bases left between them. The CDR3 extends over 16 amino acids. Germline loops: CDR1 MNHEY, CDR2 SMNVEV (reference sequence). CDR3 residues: CASSLDYPIAKNIQYF. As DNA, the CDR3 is TGTGCCAGCAGTTTGGACTACCCTATAGCCAAAAACATTCAGTACTTC.

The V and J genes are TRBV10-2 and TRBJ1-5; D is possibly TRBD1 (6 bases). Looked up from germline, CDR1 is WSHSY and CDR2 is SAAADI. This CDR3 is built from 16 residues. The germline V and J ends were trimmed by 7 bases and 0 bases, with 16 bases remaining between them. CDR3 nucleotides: TGCGCCAGCAAGGGGGTCGGCGGCTATAGCAATCAGCCCCAGCATTTT. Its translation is CASKGVGGYSNQPQHF.

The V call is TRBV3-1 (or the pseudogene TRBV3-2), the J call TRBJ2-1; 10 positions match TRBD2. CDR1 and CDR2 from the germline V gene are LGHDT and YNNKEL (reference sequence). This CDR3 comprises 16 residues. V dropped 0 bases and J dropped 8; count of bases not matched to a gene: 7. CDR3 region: CASSQDRASGSDEQFF. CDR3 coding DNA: TGTGCCAGCAGCCAAGATCGCGCTAGCGGGAGCGATGAGCAGTTCTTC.